The 28 T cell receptor beta chains in this list originate from one sample, sequenced in a study of T cells after yellow fever vaccination. Each CDR3 protein gets one entry after TCRdb re-called the 5' RACE reads with MiXCR. Among under 500,000 distinct CDR3 sequences, 18% were seen once, and the ten largest hold roughly a sixth. The sample in question was PBMCs, obtained before the yellow fever booster vaccination. The receptors were gathered from a man between 18 and 29 years old who received the YFV17D yellow fever vaccine.

This clonotype was detected only a few times. The rearrangement joins TRBV10-3 to TRBJ2-7; no clear D gene. The CDR3 has 13 amino acids. The V end was cut by 1 base, the J end by 5 bases, with 9 bases between. CDR1 is ENHRY, CDR2 SYGVKD, per germline. The CDR3 DNA reads TGTGCCATCAGTGAGTTAAAGAGCGACGAGCAGTACGTC. Its translation: CAISELKSDEQYV.

In its sample, this clonotype was seen a few times. One end of the junction is discordant with germline, which a read error may explain. The chain has TRBV7-7 and TRBJ2-5, with D perhaps given as TRBD1 or TRBD2 (5 bases each). The CDR3 loop spans 14 amino acids. The V gene's germline CDR1 is SSHAT and CDR2 FNYEAQ (reference sequence). CDR3 region: CASSLTGPRETQYF. CDR3 in DNA: TGTGCTAGCAGCTTAACGGGACCCAGAGAGACCCAGTACTTC.

The chain couples TRBV4-3 to TRBJ2-2; 10 nucleotides match TRBD2. CDR3 length: 14 amino acids. V lost 4 bases, J lost 4 bases, and 0 bases stayed unmatched. Germline V CDR1 and CDR2: LGHNA, YSLEER. In nucleotides, the CDR3 is TGCGCCAGCAGCCGACTAGCGGGCACCGGGGAGCTGTTTTTT. It codes for CASSRLAGTGELFF.

This clonotype showed up just a few times. A read error is likely, as this CDR3 ends without the conserved phenylalanine or tryptophan. The DNA is left out, because the CDR3 cannot be placed on it with certainty; the CDR3 is given as TCRdb lists it. This sequence joins TRBV21-1 and TRBJ1-6. TRBV21-1 is an annotated pseudogene. A total of 8 residues make up the CDR3, ends included. CDR3 amino acids: CASKMESV.

The rearrangement joins TRBV5-1 to TRBJ2-7; D unclear. This CDR3 contains 13 residues. Trimming cost V 4 bases and J 3 bases, with 11 bases left between them. Per germline, CDR1 SGHRS and CDR2 YFSETQ. The CDR3 reads CASSLGPDYEQYV. CDR3 sequence (DNA): TGCGCCAGCAGCCTCGGACCCGACTACGAGCAGTACGTC.

This clonotype showed up just a few times. The V gene is TRBV6-6, the J gene TRBJ2-7; D gene uncertain. The germline gives CDR1 MNHNY, CDR2 SVGAGI (reference sequence). The CDR3 is 14 amino acids. V gave up 0 bases and J gave up 3 bases, with 9 bases separating them. CDR3 sequence (DNA): TGTGCCAGCAGTTACTCGAACCCCCGCTACGAGCAGTACGTC. Its protein product is CASSYSNPRYEQYV.

The table lists this clonotype with a count of one. The chain joins TRBV6-2 or TRBV6-3 to TRBJ2-4; 8 nucleotides agree with TRBD2. V lost 6 bases and J lost 8; bases outside the gene matches: 3. Germline assignment: CDR1 MNHEY and CDR2 SVGEGT. The CDR3 runs 12 residues. The DNA of the CDR3 is TGTGCCAGCAGCGGGGGGGCTTACATTCAGTACTTC. This gives the protein CASSGGAYIQYF.

In this sample, this clonotype turned up a few times. The chain combines TRBV6-2 or TRBV6-3 with TRBJ2-3; 7 nucleotides match TRBD2. Trimming cost V 6 bases and J 2 bases; bases outside gene matches: 5. CDR3 length: 14 amino acids. The germline V gene has CDR1 MNHEY and CDR2 SVGEGT. The CDR3 DNA reads as TGTGCCAGCAGCCACCGGGGGGACACAGATACGCAGTATTTT. Amino acid sequence: CASSHRGDTDTQYF.

This clonotype was seen repeatedly, ten times or more. This chain joins TRBV11-2 and TRBJ2-7; D is undetermined. The V gene's germline CDR1 is SGHAT and CDR2 FQNNGV. V lost 1 base, J lost 4 bases, and 8 bases lay in between. CDR3 length: 13 residues. CDR3 DNA sequence: TGTGCCAGCAGCTTAGTCGTCGGATACGAGCAGTACTTC. The encoded protein is CASSLVVGYEQYF.

This chain connects TRBV7-2 to TRBJ2-1, with 9 bases identical to TRBD2. Germline lookup yields CDR1 SGHTA and CDR2 FQGNSA. Trimming cost V 5 bases and J 8 bases; bases outside gene matches: 13. The CDR3 extends over 16 amino acids. This CDR3 is CASSLSGSGGNHEQFF. Here the CDR3 DNA reads TGTGCCAGCAGCCTCTCGGGTAGCGGGGGTAACCATGAGCAGTTCTTC.

The chain couples TRBV5-6 to TRBJ2-7; TRBD1 is a possible D gene (5 bases). V was cut by 1 base and J by 2 bases, with 10 bases left in between. This CDR3 has 14 amino acids. CDR1 is SGHDT, CDR2 YYEEEE, per germline. The CDR3 loop is CASSLYKGAYEQYF. The CDR3 nucleotides read TGTGCCAGCAGCTTGTACAAAGGGGCCTACGAGCAGTACTTC.

In its sample, this clonotype was seen once. The chain recombines TRBV6-5 with TRBJ2-1; the match to TRBD1 covers 9 bases. Germline trimming cut 6 bases from V and 8 bases from J; bases unmatched to any gene: 8. Looked up from germline, CDR1 is MNHEY and CDR2 is SVGAGI. The length of the CDR3 is 14 residues. CDR3: CASRAGTGIHEQFF. DNA of the CDR3: TGTGCCAGCAGGGCCGGGACAGGGATCCATGAGCAGTTCTTC.

The chain links TRBV7-9 to TRBJ1-6; D not certain. This CDR3 has 11 residues. Trimming pared 7 bases from V and 8 bases from J, leaving 6 bases between. Germline values: CDR1 SEHNR, CDR2 FQNEAQ (reference sequence). The CDR3 spells CASTTDSPLHF. Here the CDR3 DNA reads TGTGCCAGCACCACAGATTCACCCCTCCACTTT.

The chain uses TRBV6-2 or TRBV6-3 and TRBJ1-2; D is uncertain. The germline V gene encodes CDR1 MNHEY and CDR2 SVGEGT. V shed 2 bases and J shed 4 bases, with 14 bases lying between them. This CDR3 contains 15 residues. The CDR3 nucleotides are TGTGCCAGCAGTTACCGGCAGGAACCTTCCTATGGCTACACCTTC. Protein product: CASSYRQEPSYGYTF.

Here the CDR3 reads CASSFADRGSTDTQYF. The CDR3 DNA reads as TGCGCCAGCAGCTTTGCGGACAGGGGAAGCACAGATACGCAGTATTTT. The chain combines TRBV5-1 with TRBJ2-3; 9 positions agree with TRBD1. With 2 bases clipped from V and 0 bases from J, the junction kept 4 bases outside the gene matches. The CDR3 length is 16 residues. Germline CDR1 and CDR2: SGHRS and YFSETQ.

The rearrangement uses TRBV9 and TRBJ1-2; possible D gene TRBD1, 6 bases. CDR3 length: 12 amino acids. Germline V CDR1 and CDR2: SGDLS, YYNGEE. With 4 bases removed from V and 9 bases from J, the gap between germline ends came to 13 bases. The CDR3 reads CASSSTGNSYTF. The CDR3 bases are TGTGCCAGCAGCTCGACAGGAAATAGCTACACCTTC.

The rearrangement uses TRBV7-9 and TRBJ1-6; TRBD1 agrees at 7 bases. The CDR3 is made up of 16 amino acids. Trimming took 4 bases from V and 7 from J; bases not matched to a gene: 10. The germline V gene encodes CDR1 SEHNR and CDR2 FQNEAQ (reference sequence). The CDR3 protein is CASSSSPDRLNSPLHF. In DNA form, the CDR3 reads TGTGCCAGCAGCTCCTCCCCGGACAGGTTAAATTCACCCCTCCACTTT.

J is TRBJ2-2 and V is TRBV5-1, with 9 positions matching TRBD1. This CDR3 comprises 15 residues. V was pared by 4 bases and J by 5 bases, with 6 bases of the junction left unmatched. Germline values: CDR1 SGHRS, CDR2 YFSETQ. This CDR3 reads CASSGQGPPTGELFF. CDR3 DNA sequence: TGCGCCAGCAGCGGACAGGGGCCGCCGACCGGGGAGCTGTTTTTT.

There are a few counts of this clonotype. The rearrangement links TRBV7-2 to TRBJ2-7, with 9 positions matching TRBD2. V lost 5 bases to trimming and J lost 4 bases; unmatched junction nucleotides: 6. This CDR3 is 14 amino acids long. Germline loops: CDR1 SGHTA, CDR2 FQGNSA. CDR3 amino acids: CASSPRLAAYEQYF. CDR3 in DNA: TGTGCCAGCAGCCCTAGACTAGCGGCTTACGAGCAGTACTTC. The full variable domain, in which reference TRBV7-2 and TRBJ2-7 provide the parts outside the CDR3, is GAGVSQSPSNKVTEKGKDVELRCDPISGHTALYWYRQSLGQGLEFLIYFQGNSAPDKSGLPSDRFSAERTGGSVSTLTIQRTQQEDSAVYLCASSPRLAAYEQYFGPGTRLTVT.

This clonotype was counted only a few times. This rearrangement joins TRBV5-4 to TRBJ2-7; D may be TRBD1 (6 bases). V lost 0 bases and J 2 bases, leaving 15 bases between the germline ends. In germline, CDR1 is SGHNT, CDR2 YYREEE (reference sequence). This CDR3 is built from 16 residues. The CDR3 region has the DNA TGTGCCAGCAGCTTGGGGGGGCTAGCAGGCCCCTACGAGCAGTACTTC. Protein product: CASSLGGLAGPYEQYF.

This chain uses TRBV7-4 with TRBJ2-7; possible D gene TRBD1, 6 bases. CDR3 length: 13 residues. Germline V gene sequence: CDR1 SGHVT, CDR2 SQSDAQ. Trimming stripped 5 bases from V and 2 bases from J, with 10 bases between. The CDR3: CASSDRFTYEQYV. Here the CDR3 DNA reads TGTGCCAGCAGCGACAGGTTCACCTACGAGCAGTACGTC.

This clonotype was found a few times. The chain couples TRBV4-3 to TRBJ2-6, with TRBD2 as a possible D gene (5 bases). The germline V and J ends were trimmed by 1 base and 0 bases, with 10 bases remaining between them. Germline CDR1 LGHNA, CDR2 YSLEER. The CDR3 totals 17 residues. The CDR3 loop is CASSQGSGTSGANVLTF. CDR3 in DNA: TGCGCCAGCAGCCAAGGATCGGGAACCTCTGGGGCCAACGTCCTGACTTTC.

This chain links TRBV10-3 with TRBJ2-1; TRBD1 matches 7 bases. This CDR3 comprises 15 residues. Germline assignment: CDR1 ENHRY and CDR2 SYGVKD. Losses at the gene ends were 4 bases for V and 0 bases for J; bases not matched to a gene: 3. CDR3 coding DNA: TGTGCCATCAGTGTAAACAGGGGCTCCTACAATGAGCAGTTCTTC. Amino acid sequence: CAISVNRGSYNEQFF.

The chain is built from TRBV6-5 and TRBJ2-1; possible D gene TRBD2, 5 bases. V was shortened by 2 bases and J by 2 bases, with 22 bases between the two germline ends. CDR3 length equals 19 residues. Germline CDR1 MNHEY, CDR2 SVGAGI. In DNA, the CDR3 is TGTGCCAGCAGTTACGGTCGGGGTGGATTCGCTGTTGCCTACAATGAGCAGTTCTTC. Its protein product is CASSYGRGGFAVAYNEQFF.

The rearrangement joins TRBV12-3 or TRBV12-4 to TRBJ1-2; D call uncertain. The V end was cut by 1 base, the J end by 4 bases, with 10 bases between. The CDR3 totals 14 residues. The CDR3 bases are TGTGCCAGCAGTTTAGAGTCACCTATCTATGGCTACACCTTC. This codes for CASSLESPIYGYTF.

This rearrangement joins TRBV5-4 to TRBJ1-5; 8 bases map to TRBD1. The CDR3 is made up of 14 amino acids. Germline CDR1 SGHNT, CDR2 YYREEE (reference sequence). Germline trimming cut 4 bases from V and 6 bases from J; bases unmatched to any gene: 6. CDR3 coding DNA: TGTGCCAGCAGCCCTGACAGGGGATTTCAGCCCCAGCATTTT. This gives the protein CASSPDRGFQPQHF.

This clonotype was observed a few times. V usage is TRBV12-3 or TRBV12-4 and J usage is TRBJ2-5, with D maybe TRBD2 (6 bases). This CDR3 has 15 residues. Trimming took off 5 bases at V and 2 bases at J, with 15 bases between the two ends. CDR3 DNA: TGTGCCAGCAGTCACCAGGGCGCGGGGCAAGAGACCCAGTACTTC. Protein product: CASSHQGAGQETQYF.

Only a few counts were recorded for this clonotype. The V and J genes are TRBV10-3 and TRBJ2-5; D not resolved. The V gene lost 7 bases and the J gene lost 10 bases, with 19 bases spanning the gap. Germline V gives CDR1 ENHRY, CDR2 SYGVKD. CDR3 length: 13 amino acids. As DNA, the CDR3 is TGTGCCATCAAGCGCCAATCGGGCGGTGACCAGTACTTC. The encoded protein is CAIKRQSGGDQYF.